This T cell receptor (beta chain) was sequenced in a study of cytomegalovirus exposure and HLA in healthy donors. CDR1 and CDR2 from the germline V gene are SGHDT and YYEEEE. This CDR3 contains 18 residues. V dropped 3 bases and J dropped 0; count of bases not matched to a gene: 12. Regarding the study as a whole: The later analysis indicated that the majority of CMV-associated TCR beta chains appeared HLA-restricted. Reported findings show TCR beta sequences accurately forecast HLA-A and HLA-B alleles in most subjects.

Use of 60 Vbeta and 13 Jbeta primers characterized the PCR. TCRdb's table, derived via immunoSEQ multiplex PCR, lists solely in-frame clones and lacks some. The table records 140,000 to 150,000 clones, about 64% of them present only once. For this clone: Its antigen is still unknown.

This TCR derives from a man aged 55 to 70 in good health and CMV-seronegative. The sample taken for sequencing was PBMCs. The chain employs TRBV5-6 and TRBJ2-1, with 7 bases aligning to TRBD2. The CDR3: CASSWARRRGSSYNEQFF. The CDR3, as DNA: TGTGCCAGCAGCTGGGCGCGTAGGCGGGGGAGCTCCTACAATGAGCAGTTCTTC. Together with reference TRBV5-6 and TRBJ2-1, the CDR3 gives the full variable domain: DAGVTQSPTHLIKTRGQQVTLRCSPKSGHDTVSWYQQALGQGPQFIFQYYEEEERQRGNFPDRFSGHQFPNYSSELNVNALLLGDSALYLCASSWARRRGSSYNEQFFGPGTRLTVL.